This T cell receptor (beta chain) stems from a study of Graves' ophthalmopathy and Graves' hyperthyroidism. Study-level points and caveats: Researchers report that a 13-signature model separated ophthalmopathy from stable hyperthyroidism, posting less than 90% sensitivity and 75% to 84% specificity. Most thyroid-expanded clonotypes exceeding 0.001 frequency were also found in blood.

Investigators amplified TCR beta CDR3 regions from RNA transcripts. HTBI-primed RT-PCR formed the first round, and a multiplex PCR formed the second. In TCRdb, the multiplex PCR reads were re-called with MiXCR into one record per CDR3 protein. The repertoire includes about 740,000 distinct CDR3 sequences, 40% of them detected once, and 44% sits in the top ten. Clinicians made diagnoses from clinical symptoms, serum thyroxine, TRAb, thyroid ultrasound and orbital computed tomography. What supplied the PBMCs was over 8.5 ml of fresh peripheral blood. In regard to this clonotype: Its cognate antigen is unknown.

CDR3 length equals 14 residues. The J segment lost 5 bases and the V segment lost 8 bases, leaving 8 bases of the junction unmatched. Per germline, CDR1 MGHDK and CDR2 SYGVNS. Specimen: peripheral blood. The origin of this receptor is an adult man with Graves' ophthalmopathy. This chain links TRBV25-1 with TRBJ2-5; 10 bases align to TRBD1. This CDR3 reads CASGQGVPGETQYF. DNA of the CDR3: TGTGCCAGCGGACAGGGGGTCCCCGGTGAGACCCAGTACTTC.